Each of the 8 T cell receptor beta chains below was sequenced from the same sample in a study of shared clonotypes between healthy human individuals. Clones were read by immunoSEQ multiplex PCR, and TCRdb kept only the in-frame ones, dropping some. This sample has roughly 2,300,000 clones; just under 95% occur once, and the top ten carry approximately 0.39%. Sequencing was performed on naive CD4+ T cells from PBMCs. As to subset: CD45RA+ positively selected. These receptors originate from a man in his late teens or twenties in good health. Some clones in this sample may be carry-over from other donors' samples.

J is TRBJ1-5 and V is TRBV28; TRBD1 agrees at 8 bases. Germline loops: CDR1 MDHEN, CDR2 SYDVKM. Trimming cost V 1 base and J 6 bases; bases outside gene matches: 14. The CDR3 consists of 18 residues. CDR3 region: CASSLFVLTGQGPQPQHF. CDR3 sequence (DNA): TGTGCCAGCAGTTTATTCGTGTTGACAGGACAGGGACCTCAGCCCCAGCATTTT.

DNA of the CDR3: TGTGCCAGCAGCCTAAAGAACGGTGAAGTCTATGGCTACACCTTC. Amino acid sequence: CASSLKNGEVYGYTF. V is TRBV28 and J is TRBJ1-2; D remains unclear. The CDR3 covers 15 residues. Germline V gene lookup returns CDR1 MDHEN and CDR2 SYDVKM. Trimming removed 6 bases at V and 4 bases at J, with 18 bases between.

There are a few counts of this clone. V and J are TRBV6-6 and TRBJ1-5; the D is unclear. Germline CDR1 and CDR2: MNHNY and SVGAGI (reference sequence). With 7 bases removed from V and 6 bases from J, the gap between germline ends came to 13 bases. The CDR3 is made up of 13 amino acids. CDR3 loop: CASTYTPGQPQHF. For the CDR3, the DNA is TGTGCCAGCACCTATACACCGGGTCAGCCCCAGCATTTT.

The chain recombines TRBV9 with TRBJ2-2, with D possibly TRBD2 on 6 matching bases. Germline loops: CDR1 SGDLS, CDR2 YYNGEE. V lost 4 bases to trimming and J lost 2 bases, with 15 bases between them. The CDR3 runs 16 residues. CDR3 loop: CASSPRLAVNTGELFF. The CDR3 nucleotides read TGTGCCAGCAGCCCCAGGTTAGCGGTAAACACCGGGGAGCTGTTTTTT. The full variable domain, rest sourced from reference TRBV9 and TRBJ2-2, is DSGVTQTPKHLITATGQRVTLRCSPRSGDLSVYWYQQSLDQGLQFLIQYYNGEERAKGNILERFSAQQFPDLHSELNLSSLELGDSALYFCASSPRLAVNTGELFFGEGSRLTVL.

The rearrangement links TRBV28 to TRBJ2-2; D gene ambiguous. The CDR3 is 12 residues long. V lost 4 bases and J lost 7, with 7 bases in between. CDR1 and CDR2 from the germline V gene are MDHEN and SYDVKM. CDR3 protein: CASSSSGGELFF. For the CDR3, the DNA is TGTGCCAGCAGTTCTAGTGGCGGGGAGCTGTTTTTT. The variable domain in full, completed from reference TRBV28 and TRBJ2-2, reads DVKVTQSSRYLVKRTGEKVFLECVQDMDHENMFWYRQDPGLGLRLIYFSYDVKMKEKGDIPEGYSVSREKKERFSLILESASTNQTSMYLCASSSSGGELFFGEGSRLTVL.

The chain recombines TRBV15 with TRBJ1-5; 8 bases fit TRBD1. The CDR3 runs to 16 residues. V gave up 6 bases and J gave up 4 bases; unmatched junction bases: 11. In germline, CDR1 is LNHNV, CDR2 YYDKDF (reference sequence). This CDR3 is CATRPGQELGNQPQHF. The CDR3 nucleotides read TGTGCCACCAGACCGGGACAGGAGCTTGGGAATCAGCCCCAGCATTTT.

The rearrangement joins TRBV5-5 to TRBJ2-1; 7 bases fit TRBD2. The CDR3 consists of 13 residues. Trimming cost V 4 bases and J 9 bases; bases outside gene matches: 7. Germline loops: CDR1 SGHKS, CDR2 YYEKEE (reference sequence). The CDR3 nucleotides are TGTGCCAGCAGCCCTGGGACTACTAGTGAGCAGTTCTTC. Translating gives CASSPGTTSEQFF.

The J gene is TRBJ1-2, the V gene TRBV28, with 8 bases aligning to TRBD1. The CDR3 is made up of 16 amino acids. V lost 2 bases and J lost 8; bases outside the gene matches: 13. Per the germline V gene, CDR1 is MDHEN and CDR2 is SYDVKM. The CDR3 sequence: CASSLPSGQGAKGYTF. CDR3 nucleotides: TGTGCCAGCAGTTTACCCTCGGGCCAGGGGGCGAAAGGCTACACCTTC.